Shown below are 8 T cell receptor beta chains from a single sample sequenced in a study of blood T cell repertoires in COVID-19. Sequencing used immunoSEQ multiplex PCR; TCRdb keeps in-frame clones, though not all of them. The sample holds about 190,000 clones, about 87% seen once. The sequenced material came from peripheral blood. The receptors originated from a woman in her late teens or twenties who had recovered from COVID-19.

The chain has TRBV10-3 and TRBJ2-2, with D possibly matching TRBD1 (6 bases). Germline V gene data show CDR1 as ENHRY and CDR2 as SYGVKD. This CDR3 is 13 amino acids long. Trimming took 8 bases from V and 3 from J, leaving 10 bases between them. CDR3 sequence: CAIQGIDTGELFF. The CDR3 DNA is TGTGCCATCCAGGGGATAGACACCGGGGAGCTGTTTTTT.

This clone was seen once. The rearrangement links TRBV4-2 to TRBJ2-5, with D possibly TRBD2 on 6 matching bases. This CDR3 comprises 17 residues. V lost 5 bases and J lost 5, with 24 bases in between. Germline CDR1 reads LGHNA; CDR2 reads YNFKEQ. The CDR3, as DNA: TGTGCCAGCAGCGAAACCGTTATAGCGGAGGGGAGGGAGACCCAGTACTTC. Its protein product is CASSETVIAEGRETQYF.

V is TRBV28 and J is TRBJ2-1; a possible D gene is TRBD2 (5 bases). V was pared by 4 bases and J by 0 bases, with 16 bases between. This CDR3 region has 17 residues. Germline CDR1 and CDR2: MDHEN and SYDVKM. CDR3 residues: CASSSAGITSSYNEQFF. CDR3 DNA sequence: TGTGCCAGCAGTTCCGCCGGGATAACAAGCTCCTACAATGAGCAGTTCTTC.

This sequence joins TRBV10-3 and TRBJ1-6; D possibly corresponds to TRBD1 (5 bases). Germline CDR1 ENHRY, CDR2 SYGVKD. Trimming pared 0 bases from V and 1 base from J, leaving 7 bases between. This CDR3 comprises 16 residues. The CDR3 bases are TGTGCCATCAGTGAGTCGCGGGGGTCCTATAATTCACCCCTCCACTTT. It is translated as CAISESRGSYNSPLHF.

This clone has only a few counts. The J gene is TRBJ2-5, the V gene TRBV7-3; 14 bases fit TRBD2. CDR1 is SGHTA and CDR2 is FQGTGA in the germline V gene. V dropped 2 bases and J dropped 2; count of bases not matched to a gene: 4. The CDR3 runs 17 residues. The CDR3 here is CASSLGTSGSGQETQYF. CDR3 in DNA: TGTGCCAGCAGCTTAGGGACTAGCGGGAGTGGACAAGAGACCCAGTACTTC.

The V gene is TRBV9, the J gene TRBJ1-1, with D perhaps matching TRBD1 (5 bases). Germline-derived CDR1 and CDR2 are SGDLS and YYNGEE. V was cut by 4 bases and J by 7 bases, with 14 bases left in between. This CDR3 is 13 amino acids long. The CDR3 nucleotides read TGTGCCAGCAGCTCCCGTGGGGGGAGTGAAGCTTTCTTT. Protein product: CASSSRGGSEAFF.

This clone was found once. The V call is TRBV9, the J call TRBJ1-5; a weak D match, TRBD1 (5 bases). Trimming cost V 4 bases and J 5 bases, with 10 bases left between them. The V gene's germline CDR1 is SGDLS and CDR2 YYNGEE. This CDR3 contains 13 residues. This CDR3 reads CASSSDSYQPQHF. Here the CDR3 DNA reads TGTGCCAGCAGCTCCGACAGTTATCAGCCCCAGCATTTT.

J is TRBJ1-5 and V is TRBV4-1, with D tentatively TRBD1 (6 bases). The CDR3 contains 16 residues. Germline CDR1 MGHRA, CDR2 YSYEKL. Trimming took 2 bases from V and 6 from J, leaving 17 bases between them. This chain's CDR3 is CASSQLILQGSQPQHF. CDR3 nucleotides: TGCGCCAGCAGCCAACTTATTCTACAGGGTTCTCAGCCCCAGCATTTT.